Listed below are T cell receptor beta chains from one sample, sequenced in a study of cytomegalovirus exposure and HLA in healthy donors. Clones were read by immunoSEQ multiplex PCR, and TCRdb kept only the in-frame ones, dropping some. This table holds more than 130,000 clones, about 80% found once. Sequenced input: PBMCs. The source is a male donor in good health and CMV-seronegative. Each CDR3 is given with its conserved first and last residue. Fields, in order: clone size, J gene, D gene, V gene, CDR3 DNA, CDR3 protein. The D gene is left open where the match is weak. Size is omitted from some rows. Given values are once, few, many or a class for expanded clones.

- | TRBJ2-6 | - | TRBV7-8 | TGTGCCATCCTAAAGAGGCACAGGGGGGGGCCTGGGGCCAACGTCCTGACTTTC | CAILKRHRGGPGANVLTF
few | TRBJ1-3 | - | TRBV7-8 | TGTGCCAGCAGCTTAGTCGCGGGGTACGGAAACACCATATATTTT | CASSLVAGYGNTIYF
few | TRBJ1-4 | - | TRBV18 | TGTGCCACCCGGGGTCCTAATGAAAAACTGTTTTTT | CATRGPNEKLFF
few | TRBJ2-2 | TRBD2 | TRBV5-6 | TGTGCCAGCAGACCGACTAGCGGGGCTAGCGGGGAGCTGTTTTTT | CASRPTSGASGELFF
once | TRBJ2-1 | - | TRBV5-1 | TGCGCCAGCAGCTTCGGCGGAGCGGTTCTGGCGGGCGAGCAGTTCTTC | CASSFGGAVLAGEQFF
- | TRBJ2-7 | - | TRBV27 | TGTGCCAGCAGTTTATACTCGGGCGAGCAGTACTTC | CASSLYSGEQYF
- | TRBJ1-5 | TRBD1 | TRBV6-1 | TGTGCCAGCAGTGAACCGGGACAGGGGACTGAAACACAGCATTTT | CASSEPGQGTETQHF
few | TRBJ1-2 | TRBD1 | TRBV27 | TGTGCCAGCAGTTTACGGACAGGCTATGGCTACACCTTC | CASSLRTGYGYTF
- | TRBJ1-1 | TRBD1 | TRBV6-6 | TGTGCCAGCAGTTACGGGACAGAGGCTGAAGCTTTCTTT | CASSYGTEAEAFF
- | TRBJ2-3 | - | TRBV7-3 | TGTGCCAGCAGCTTACTCGGCACAGATACGCAGTATTTT | CASSLLGTDTQYF
- | TRBJ2-3 | - | TRBV6-5 | TGTGCCAGCAGTGCGGCGGGGACTAGCACAGATACGCAGTATTTT | CASSAAGTSTDTQYF
few | TRBJ1-2 | TRBD1 | TRBV19 | TGTGCCAGTAGTACCCAACAGGGGACTAACTATGGCTACACCTTC | CASSTQQGTNYGYTF
- | TRBJ1-1 | - | TRBV18 | TGTGCCAGCTCACCTGACAGGCTGAACACTGAAGCTTTCTTT | CASSPDRLNTEAFF
- | TRBJ1-1 | TRBD1 | TRBV6-5 | TGTGCCAGCAGTGACAGGGTAACTGAAGCTTTCTTT | CASSDRVTEAFF
- | TRBJ2-7 | - | TRBV13 | TGTGCCAGCAGCTTAGGCCCGGTGGGAGGCAGGCAGTACTTC | CASSLGPVGGRQYF
- | TRBJ2-5 | TRBD2 | TRBV30 | TGTGCCTGTGGCGGGGGGGCAAGAGAGACCCAGTACTTC | CACGGGARETQYF
once | TRBJ2-2 | TRBD1 | TRBV4-2 | TGTGCCAGCAATACAGGGGAGAACACCGGGGAGCTGTTTTTT | CASNTGENTGELFF
- | TRBJ1-1 | - | TRBV7-9 | TGTGCCAGCAGCTTATGGCAGAAGAACACTGAAGCTTTCTTT | CASSLWQKNTEAFF
- | TRBJ1-5 | TRBD1 | TRBV4-3 | TGCGCCAGCAGCAAGGACAGGGCGGATCAGCCCCAGCATTTT | CASSKDRADQPQHF
- | TRBJ2-1 | TRBD2 | TRBV6-1 | TGTGCCAGTGCAACCCTGACTAGCGGGGGCAATGAGCAGTTCTTC | CASATLTSGGNEQFF
few | TRBJ2-7 | - | TRBV5-4 | TGTGCCAGCAGCTTTCAGGGGACCTACGAGCAGTACTTC | CASSFQGTYEQYF
few | TRBJ1-5 | TRBD1 | TRBV28 | TGTGCCAGCAGATCCGGGACAGACCTTCAGCCCCAGCATTTT | CASRSGTDLQPQHF
- | TRBJ2-7 | TRBD2 | TRBV28 | TGTGCCAGCAGTTTGCGGAGGGGCGGGGGAGGCGAGCAGTACTTC | CASSLRRGGGGEQYF
- | TRBJ2-5 | TRBD1 | TRBV9 | TGTGCCAGCAGCCCATACAGGGGCGGCATAGTCGAGACCCAGTACTTC | CASSPYRGGIVETQYF
- | TRBJ2-1 | TRBD2 | TRBV4-2 | TGTGCCAGCAGCCCTACTAGCGACGGACACAATGAGCAGTTCTTC | CASSPTSDGHNEQFF
few | TRBJ2-2 | - | TRBV5-1 | TGCGCCAGCAGTGCCCGGGGGACCGCTGGGGGGGAGCTGTTTTTT | CASSARGTAGGELFF
- | TRBJ2-7 | - | TRBV20-1 | TGCAGCGGGACTCACTCCTACGAGCAGTACTTC | CSGTHSYEQYF
- | TRBJ1-2 | TRBD1 | TRBV5-1 | TGCGCCAGCAGCTTCGGGACAGGGGTTAACTATGGCTACACCTTC | CASSFGTGVNYGYTF
- | TRBJ2-7 | - | TRBV4-2 | TGTGCCAGCAGCCAAGAATGGAGTAGCCCCTACGAGCAGTACTTC | CASSQEWSSPYEQYF
- | TRBJ2-7 | TRBD1 | TRBV5-1 | TGCGCCAGCAGCTCCGGGACAGGTTACTACGAGCAGTACTTC | CASSSGTGYYEQYF
- | TRBJ2-7 | TRBD2 | TRBV18 | TGTGCCAGCTCACCCGGACTAGCCTACGAGCAGTACTTC | CASSPGLAYEQYF
- | TRBJ2-7 | TRBD1 | TRBV11-1 | TGTGCCAGCAGCTTATACGAGGGGGCTACAGAGCAGTACTTC | CASSLYEGATEQYF
- | TRBJ2-1 | - | TRBV27 | TGTGCCAGCAGTATGGTATGGCAGGCATACAATGAGCAGTTCTTC | CASSMVWQAYNEQFF
- | TRBJ2-7 | - | TRBV6-5 | TGTGCCAGCAGTTCCCAGGGGAACGAGCAGTACTTC | CASSSQGNEQYF
once | TRBJ1-6 | TRBD1 | TRBV5-1 | TGCGCCAGCCATAGGGGACAGGGAGTTGATTCACCCCTCCACTTT | CASHRGQGVDSPLHF
- | TRBJ2-1 | - | TRBV19 | TGTGCCAGTAGTATAGAGTGGAGCTCCTACAATGAGCAGTTCTTC | CASSIEWSSYNEQFF
few | TRBJ1-1 | TRBD1 | TRBV7-9 | TGTGCCAGCAGCCCCGCAGGGGGCACAATTTCTGAAGCTTTCTTT | CASSPAGGTISEAFF
- | TRBJ1-1 | TRBD1 | TRBV9 | TGTGCCAGCAGCGTAGACCCGGGTAAGGGGGCTGGCGAAGCTTTCTTT | CASSVDPGKGAGEAFF
- | TRBJ1-1 | - | TRBV4-1 | TGCGCCAGCAGCCAAGGGACAATAGGCGGCACTGAAGCTTTCTTT | CASSQGTIGGTEAFF
few | TRBJ1-2 | - | TRBV6-5 | TGTGCCAGCAGTAAGGCGGGGTGGAATAACTATGGCTACACCTTC | CASSKAGWNNYGYTF
- | TRBJ1-2 | - | TRBV18 | TGTGCCAGCTCACGCCGGGGAGGACATTCAAGCGGCTACACCTTC | CASSRRGGHSSGYTF
- | TRBJ1-6 | TRBD1 | TRBV5-1 | TGCGCCAGCAGCCCTGGACAGGAATCGAGAACCTATAATTCACCCCTCCACTTT | CASSPGQESRTYNSPLHF
- | TRBJ2-1 | TRBD2 | TRBV7-2 | TGTGCCAGCAGCTTAGTGGCGGGGGGACGCTCCTACAATGAGCAGTTCTTC | CASSLVAGGRSYNEQFF
- | TRBJ1-2 | TRBD1 | TRBV4-1 | TGCGCCAGCAGCCAAGATGGAACAGGGGGCTATGGCTACACCTTC | CASSQDGTGGYGYTF
- | TRBJ1-5 | TRBD1 | TRBV10-2 | TGCGCCAGTTCTAGTATCGACAGGGGGGAAAGCAATCAGCCCCAGCATTTT | CASSSIDRGESNQPQHF
once | TRBJ1-1 | - | TRBV5-5 | TGTGCCAGCAGCTCTGGGGCGGGGTTGGACACTGAAGCTTTCTTT | CASSSGAGLDTEAFF
- | TRBJ2-1 | - | TRBV2 | TGTGCCAGCAATAGGGGCGAGTCCTACAATGAGCAGTTCTTC | CASNRGESYNEQFF
- | TRBJ1-5 | - | TRBV30 | TGTGCCTGGAGTGGACAGGGCAATCAGCCCCAGCATTTT | CAWSGQGNQPQHF
- | TRBJ1-5 | - | TRBV2 | TGTGCCAGCAGTGGTGGCAGCGGCAATCAGCCCCAGCATTTT | CASSGGSGNQPQHF
- | TRBJ2-3 | TRBD2 | TRBV18 | TGTGCCAGCTCACCGGGACTAGCTGGAGATACGCAGTATTTT | CASSPGLAGDTQYF
- | TRBJ2-2 | - | TRBV5-1 | TGCGCCAGCAGCTTGTATGTGAACACCGGGGAGCTGTTTTTT | CASSLYVNTGELFF
- | TRBJ1-3 | - | TRBV30 | TGTGCCTGGAGTGTAACTGCCGGGGTGGGAAACACCATATATTTT | CAWSVTAGVGNTIYF
- | TRBJ1-4 | TRBD1 | TRBV10-3 | TGTGCCGCACAGGGGCCTGGGGATGAAAAACTGTTTTTT | CAAQGPGDEKLFF
few | TRBJ1-2 | - | TRBV30 | TGTGCCTGGACCGACGGGTACTATGGCTACACCTTC | CAWTDGYYGYTF
- | TRBJ1-1 | - | TRBV11-2 | TGTGCCAGCAGCTTAGGAGGGAATACAGTCCTTATGAACACTGAAGCTTTCTTT | CASSLGGNTVLMNTEAFF
- | TRBJ2-3 | - | TRBV9 | TGTGCCAGCAGCCCAACGCTAGAGGCCCTCACAGATACGCAGTATTTT | CASSPTLEALTDTQYF
- | TRBJ2-5 | - | TRBV27 | TGTGCCAGCAGCCCAATTCTTCAGTACCAAGAGACCCAGTACTTC | CASSPILQYQETQYF
- | TRBJ2-7 | - | TRBV7-8 | TGTGCCAGCAGCATTATGGAGGGGGCGACCTACGAGCAGTACTTC | CASSIMEGATYEQYF